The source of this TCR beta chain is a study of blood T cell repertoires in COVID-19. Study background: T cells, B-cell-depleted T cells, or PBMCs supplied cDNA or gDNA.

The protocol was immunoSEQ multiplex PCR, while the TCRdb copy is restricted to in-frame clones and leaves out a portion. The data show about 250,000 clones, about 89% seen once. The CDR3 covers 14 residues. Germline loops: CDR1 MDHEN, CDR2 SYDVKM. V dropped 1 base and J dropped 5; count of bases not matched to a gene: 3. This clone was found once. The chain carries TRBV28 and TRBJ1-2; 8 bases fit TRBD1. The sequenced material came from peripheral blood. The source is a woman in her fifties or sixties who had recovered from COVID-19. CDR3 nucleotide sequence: TGTGCCAGCAGTTTATCAGGGGGCGCGTATGGCTACACCTTC. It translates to CASSLSGGAYGYTF.